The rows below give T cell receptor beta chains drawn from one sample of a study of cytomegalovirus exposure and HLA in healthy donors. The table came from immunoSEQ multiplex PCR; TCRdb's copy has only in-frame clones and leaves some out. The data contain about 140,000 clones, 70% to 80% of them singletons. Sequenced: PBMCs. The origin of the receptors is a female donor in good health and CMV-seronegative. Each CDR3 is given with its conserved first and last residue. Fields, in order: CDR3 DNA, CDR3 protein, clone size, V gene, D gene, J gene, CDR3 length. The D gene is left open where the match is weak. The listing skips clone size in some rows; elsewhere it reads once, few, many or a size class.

CDR3nt: TGTGCCAGCAGCCAGCCGGGACAGGGAGACGAGCAGTACTTC
CDR3aa: CASSQPGQGDEQYF
abundance: -
v_gene: TRBV16
d_gene: TRBD1
j_gene: TRBJ2-7
len: 14

CDR3nt: TGCGCCAGCAGCTCCCGCCAACAGGGCTCTCTGGGGGGGAGCACTGAAGCTTTCTTT
CDR3aa: CASSSRQQGSLGGSTEAFF
abundance: -
v_gene: TRBV5-1
d_gene: -
j_gene: TRBJ1-1
len: 19

CDR3nt: TGTGCCAGCAGTTATTATCCGGGACTAGTATCCGAGCAGTACTTC
CDR3aa: CASSYYPGLVSEQYF
abundance: once
v_gene: TRBV6-5
d_gene: TRBD2
j_gene: TRBJ2-7
len: 15

CDR3nt: TGTGCCAGCAGTGGGACTAGCGGGAGGGTCCGATCCTACGAGCAGTACTTC
CDR3aa: CASSGTSGRVRSYEQYF
abundance: -
v_gene: TRBV28
d_gene: TRBD2
j_gene: TRBJ2-7
len: 17

CDR3nt: TGCGCCAGCAGTGAGCCCCATCTGAGCGCGGCATACGAGCAGTACTTC
CDR3aa: CASSEPHLSAAYEQYF
abundance: -
v_gene: TRBV10-2
d_gene: -
j_gene: TRBJ2-7
len: 16

CDR3nt: TGTGCCAGCAGTTCCCCTTGGACAGGGCGGACTAATGAAAAACTGTTTTTT
CDR3aa: CASSSPWTGRTNEKLFF
abundance: -
v_gene: TRBV28
d_gene: TRBD1
j_gene: TRBJ1-4
len: 17

CDR3nt: TGTGCCAGTAGTATACAGGGGCCGGGGGGTGAAGCTTTCTTT
CDR3aa: CASSIQGPGGEAFF
abundance: few
v_gene: TRBV19
d_gene: -
j_gene: TRBJ1-1
len: 14

CDR3nt: TGTGCCAGCAGCTTAGCCAGGACAGGAAACTATGGCTACACCTTC
CDR3aa: CASSLARTGNYGYTF
abundance: -
v_gene: TRBV7-9
d_gene: TRBD1
j_gene: TRBJ1-2
len: 15

CDR3nt: TGTGCCAGCAGCTCCCTGTTGGGACAGGGCTCCGGGGAGCTGTTTTTT
CDR3aa: CASSSLLGQGSGELFF
abundance: -
v_gene: TRBV7-9
d_gene: TRBD1
j_gene: TRBJ2-2
len: 16

CDR3nt: TGCGCCAGCAGTGTGGGAGGGGTTAACTATGGCTACACCTTC
CDR3aa: CASSVGGVNYGYTF
abundance: -
v_gene: TRBV10-1
d_gene: -
j_gene: TRBJ1-2
len: 14

CDR3nt: TGTGCCAGCAGCAGCGGACTGCTATCCTACGAGCAGTACTTC
CDR3aa: CASSSGLLSYEQYF
abundance: -
v_gene: TRBV5-6
d_gene: -
j_gene: TRBJ2-7
len: 14

CDR3nt: TGTGCCAGCAGCTTGGGTGCGGGTGAAGCGAACACCGGGGAGCTGTTTTTT
CDR3aa: CASSLGAGEANTGELFF
abundance: -
v_gene: TRBV5-8
d_gene: -
j_gene: TRBJ2-2
len: 17

CDR3nt: TGCGCCAGCAGCTTGGCGGAAACTAGCGGGAGCGCAGATACGCAGTATTTT
CDR3aa: CASSLAETSGSADTQYF
abundance: -
v_gene: TRBV5-1
d_gene: TRBD2
j_gene: TRBJ2-3
len: 17

CDR3nt: TGTGCCAGCAGCCAGGGGGGCGGGACCTCCTACGAGCAGTACTTC
CDR3aa: CASSQGGGTSYEQYF
abundance: -
v_gene: TRBV7-6
d_gene: -
j_gene: TRBJ2-7
len: 15

CDR3nt: TGTGCCAGCAGCACAAAGTCGGGACAGCACCACCGAATGGCTCGCTATGGCTACACCTTC
CDR3aa: CASSTKSGQHHRMARYGYTF
abundance: -
v_gene: TRBV9
d_gene: TRBD1
j_gene: TRBJ1-2
len: 20

CDR3nt: TGTGCCAGCAGCTTAGTGAGGGCGGGGGGGCCTTTGAATGAGCAGTTCTTC
CDR3aa: CASSLVRAGGPLNEQFF
abundance: -
v_gene: TRBV11-2
d_gene: TRBD2
j_gene: TRBJ2-1
len: 17

CDR3nt: TGTGCCAGCAGTGTTAGGACAGGGGACAATGAGCAGTTCTTC
CDR3aa: CASSVRTGDNEQFF
abundance: -
v_gene: TRBV2
d_gene: TRBD1
j_gene: TRBJ2-1
len: 14

CDR3nt: TGCGCCAGCAGCTTATCGGGACTAGCGGGAGGCGCCTCCTACGAGCAGTACTTC
CDR3aa: CASSLSGLAGGASYEQYF
abundance: -
v_gene: TRBV5-1
d_gene: TRBD2
j_gene: TRBJ2-7
len: 18

CDR3nt: TGCGCCTCTAGCGGCCGCTCCTACGAGCAGTACTTC
CDR3aa: CASSGRSYEQYF
abundance: -
v_gene: TRBV28
d_gene: TRBD2
j_gene: TRBJ2-7
len: 12

CDR3nt: TGTGCCAGCAGTCCGGGACAGTGTGAAGCTTTCTTT
CDR3aa: CASSPGQCEAFF
abundance: -
v_gene: TRBV6-6
d_gene: TRBD1
j_gene: TRBJ1-1
len: 12

CDR3nt: TGTGCCAGCAGAGGTGAGGGGGGGACAGATACGCAGTATTTT
CDR3aa: CASRGEGGTDTQYF
abundance: -
v_gene: TRBV6-1
d_gene: -
j_gene: TRBJ2-3
len: 14

CDR3nt: TGTGCCAGCATTCCGACTAGCGGGAGGCTCATGGCCGGGGAGCTGTTTTTT
CDR3aa: CASIPTSGRLMAGELFF
abundance: -
v_gene: TRBV28
d_gene: TRBD2
j_gene: TRBJ2-2
len: 17

CDR3nt: TGTGCCACTAGGGACAGGGGGGAAGAGACCCAGTACTTC
CDR3aa: CATRDRGEETQYF
abundance: -
v_gene: TRBV19
d_gene: TRBD1
j_gene: TRBJ2-5
len: 13

CDR3nt: TGCGCCAGCAGCTCACTGGGGCGGGGCTACGAGCAGTACTTC
CDR3aa: CASSSLGRGYEQYF
abundance: -
v_gene: TRBV5-1
d_gene: -
j_gene: TRBJ2-7
len: 14

CDR3nt: TGTGCCAGTAGTAAGGAGGGACAGGGTCTATTGGCCGGGGAGCTGTTTTTT
CDR3aa: CASSKEGQGLLAGELFF
abundance: -
v_gene: TRBV19
d_gene: TRBD1
j_gene: TRBJ2-2
len: 17

CDR3nt: TGTGCCAGCAGATCAGAATCTCAGCCCCAGCATTTT
CDR3aa: CASRSESQPQHF
abundance: -
v_gene: TRBV7-9
d_gene: -
j_gene: TRBJ1-5
len: 12

CDR3nt: TGTGCCAGCAGAGGGACAGGGCCATTATATGGCTACACCTTC
CDR3aa: CASRGTGPLYGYTF
abundance: -
v_gene: TRBV6-5
d_gene: TRBD1
j_gene: TRBJ1-2
len: 14

CDR3nt: TGTGCCAGTAGTTCAGGACAGGGGTTCTATGGCTACACCTTC
CDR3aa: CASSSGQGFYGYTF
abundance: once
v_gene: TRBV19
d_gene: TRBD1
j_gene: TRBJ1-2
len: 14

CDR3nt: TGTGCCAGCAGCTCAGCCCTGGGGGGGGATGGCTACACCTTC
CDR3aa: CASSSALGGDGYTF
abundance: -
v_gene: TRBV7-2
d_gene: -
j_gene: TRBJ1-2
len: 14

CDR3nt: TGTGCCATCAGTGAGGGACAGGGCGGAGGTGAAAAACTGTTTTTT
CDR3aa: CAISEGQGGGEKLFF
abundance: -
v_gene: TRBV10-3
d_gene: TRBD1
j_gene: TRBJ1-4
len: 15

CDR3nt: TGTGCCAGCAGGCTCGGGACAGGGGGGGACACTGAAGCTTTCTTT
CDR3aa: CASRLGTGGDTEAFF
abundance: -
v_gene: TRBV28
d_gene: TRBD1
j_gene: TRBJ1-1
len: 15

CDR3nt: TGTGCCAGCAGCGTATCCTGGGCGGGGGGACAGGGGCCGTCGGCTGGAAACACCATATATTTT
CDR3aa: CASSVSWAGGQGPSAGNTIYF
abundance: -
v_gene: TRBV9
d_gene: TRBD1
j_gene: TRBJ1-3
len: 21

CDR3nt: TGCGCCAGCAGCTTCTCTACTCCCCCGGGGGGTGAGCAGTACTTC
CDR3aa: CASSFSTPPGGEQYF
abundance: -
v_gene: TRBV5-1
d_gene: TRBD2
j_gene: TRBJ2-7
len: 15

CDR3nt: TGTGCCAGCAGCGTGGAGGGGGCTGCGGACACTGAAGCTTTCTTT
CDR3aa: CASSVEGAADTEAFF
abundance: few
v_gene: TRBV5-4
d_gene: TRBD1
j_gene: TRBJ1-1
len: 15

CDR3nt: TGCGCCAGCAGCTTGACCCCATGGAGCGCCAAAGAGACCCAGTACTTC
CDR3aa: CASSLTPWSAKETQYF
abundance: once
v_gene: TRBV5-1
d_gene: -
j_gene: TRBJ2-5
len: 16

CDR3nt: TGCGCCAGCAGCGGGCGAGTAAACACTGAAGCTTTCTTT
CDR3aa: CASSGRVNTEAFF
abundance: few
v_gene: TRBV5-1
d_gene: -
j_gene: TRBJ1-1
len: 13

CDR3nt: TGCGCCAGCAGCCCCCGACAGGGGCCGGGGGAGCAGTACTTC
CDR3aa: CASSPRQGPGEQYF
abundance: -
v_gene: TRBV4-1
d_gene: TRBD1
j_gene: TRBJ2-7
len: 14

CDR3nt: TGCGCCAGCAGTAAGGACAGGGGGGTCGTGGAGACCCAGTACTTC
CDR3aa: CASSKDRGVVETQYF
abundance: -
v_gene: TRBV10-2
d_gene: TRBD1
j_gene: TRBJ2-5
len: 15

CDR3nt: TGTGCCAGCAGTGAGCTAGCGGGGGACGGGGCCAAAAACATTCAGTACTTC
CDR3aa: CASSELAGDGAKNIQYF
abundance: -
v_gene: TRBV2
d_gene: TRBD2
j_gene: TRBJ2-4
len: 17

CDR3nt: TGTGCCAGCAGCCCAACAGGGGCGGATGAAAAACTGTTTTTT
CDR3aa: CASSPTGADEKLFF
abundance: -
v_gene: TRBV11-2
d_gene: TRBD1
j_gene: TRBJ1-4
len: 14

CDR3nt: TGTGCCACCGGTCGACAAAACTCCTACGAGCAGTACTTC
CDR3aa: CATGRQNSYEQYF
abundance: -
v_gene: TRBV2
d_gene: -
j_gene: TRBJ2-7
len: 13